One sample yielded the 27 T cell receptor beta chains listed below, sequenced in a study of T cell responses to AZD1222 COVID-19 vaccine. The data were produced by immunoSEQ multiplex PCR, yet TCRdb's version contains in-frame clones alone and is incomplete. The sample holds 45,000 to 55,000 clones, roughly four fifths seen once. The sequences come from peripheral blood, collected on day 0 of AZD1222 vaccination. The origin of the receptors is an adult in good health.

The rearrangement uses TRBV6-5 and TRBJ1-1; D gene uncertain. The CDR3 covers 13 residues. Germline V gene lookup returns CDR1 MNHEY and CDR2 SVGAGI. The V end was cut by 11 bases, the J end by 1 base, with 14 bases between. This chain's CDR3 is CAGTHDQNTEAFF. For the CDR3, the DNA is TGTGCCGGTACACACGACCAGAACACTGAAGCTTTCTTT.

The chain joins TRBV12-5 to TRBJ2-7; D uncertain. V lost 4 bases to trimming and J lost 6 bases, with 7 bases between them. Germline assignment: CDR1 LGHNT and CDR2 FRNRAP. The CDR3 contains 11 residues. CDR3 in amino acids: CASGSQVEQYF. DNA of the CDR3: TGTGCTAGTGGTTCCCAAGTCGAGCAGTACTTC.

DNA of the CDR3: TGTGCCAGCAGCTTCCATGGCTACACCTTC. Amino acids: CASSFHGYTF. The V call is TRBV5-8, the J call TRBJ1-2; no clear D. The V end was cut by 2 bases, the J end by 6 bases, with 2 bases between. This CDR3 region has 10 residues. CDR1 is SGHTS and CDR2 is YDEGEE in the germline V gene.

The chain is built from TRBV18 and TRBJ1-6; D not resolved. The V gene lost 4 bases and the J gene lost 10 bases, with 14 bases spanning the gap. The CDR3 extends over 14 amino acids. Germline loops: CDR1 KGHSH, CDR2 LQKENI. DNA of the CDR3: TGTGCCAGCTCACACGACACGGGCGGATCACCCCTCCACTTT. Its translation: CASSHDTGGSPLHF.

V gene TRBV9 combines with J gene TRBJ2-2, with 10 bases fitting TRBD2. Germline V gene lookup returns CDR1 SGDLS and CDR2 YYNGEE. The CDR3 sequence is 17 residues long. V was clipped by 4 bases and J by 4 bases; unmatched bases: 10. CDR3 DNA: TGTGCCAGCAGCCCGGGAGGGGGACTAGCGCCCACCGGGGAGCTGTTTTTT. It translates to CASSPGGGLAPTGELFF.

This clone was seen once. The rearrangement links TRBV3-1 (or the pseudogene TRBV3-2) to TRBJ2-5; 12 bases map to TRBD2. J lost 4 bases, V lost 4 bases, and 7 bases had no gene match. Germline V lookup: CDR1 LGHDT, CDR2 YNNKEL (reference sequence). The CDR3 length is 16 residues. The CDR3 region has the DNA TGTGCCAGCAGCCTCAGACTAGCGGGAGTTGGAGAGACCCAGTACTTC. It translates to CASSLRLAGVGETQYF.

V gene TRBV6-1 combines with J gene TRBJ1-2, with D perhaps TRBD1 (6 bases). CDR1 is MNHNS and CDR2 is SASEGT in the germline V gene. The CDR3 is 13 residues long. Trimming cost V 2 bases and J 2 bases, with 6 bases left between them. For the CDR3, the DNA is TGTGCCAGCAGTGAACAGGGGAACTATGGCTACACCTTC. Its translation is CASSEQGNYGYTF.

This chain joins TRBV6-5 and TRBJ1-3; D not certain. CDR1 and CDR2 (germline): MNHEY, SVGAGI. V dropped 5 bases and J dropped 3 bases, with 11 bases sitting between them. CDR3 length equals 14 residues. This CDR3 reads CASSPIPNGNTIYF. The CDR3 DNA reads TGTGCCAGCAGTCCTATCCCTAATGGAAACACCATATATTTT.

This chain uses TRBV5-8 with TRBJ1-6, with D unresolved. This CDR3 comprises 15 residues. V lost 0 bases, J lost 2 bases, and 6 bases lay in between. CDR1 SGHTS and CDR2 YDEGEE come from the germline V gene. DNA of the CDR3: TGTGCCAGCAGCTTGGACGAGCCCTATAATTCACCCCTCCACTTT. This sequence encodes CASSLDEPYNSPLHF.

The chain joins TRBV11-2 to TRBJ2-7; D perhaps matches TRBD1 (5 bases). Trimming took 5 bases from V and 2 from J, leaving 13 bases between them. CDR3 length equals 14 residues. Germline CDR1 is SGHAT and CDR2 is FQNNGV. The CDR3 region has the DNA TGTGCCAGCAGCCTCGCGGCCAGGGCCTACGAGCAGTACTTC. This encodes CASSLAARAYEQYF.

This clone has just one count. The V gene is TRBV27, the J gene TRBJ2-7; TRBD2 aligns across 13 bases. Losses at the gene ends were 6 bases for V and 7 bases for J; bases not matched to a gene: 6. Germline lookup yields CDR1 MNHEY and CDR2 SMNVEV (reference sequence). The CDR3 is 14 residues long. Written as DNA, the CDR3 is TGTGCCAGCAGCGGACTAGCGGGAGTTCAAGAGCAGTACTTC. This sequence encodes CASSGLAGVQEQYF.

The chain recombines TRBV7-9 with TRBJ1-2; 8 bases match TRBD1. CDR1 is SEHNR and CDR2 is FQNEAQ in the germline V gene (reference sequence). With 5 bases clipped from V and 8 bases from J, the junction kept 10 bases outside the gene matches. The CDR3 totals 14 residues. The CDR3 bases are TGTGCCAGCAGCCGACAGGGGTTACTGGGAGGCTACACCTTC. This codes for CASSRQGLLGGYTF.

The chain couples TRBV2 to TRBJ1-1; the match to TRBD1 covers 8 bases. The CDR3 is 13 residues long. Germline CDR1 reads SNHLY; CDR2 reads FYNNEI. Unmatched junction bases numbered 3, after V lost 5 bases and J lost 4 bases. In DNA form, the CDR3 reads TGTGCCAGCAGTACTACAGGGGGCACTGAAGCTTTCTTT. This gives the protein CASSTTGGTEAFF.

V is TRBV6-5 and J is TRBJ1-1, with no clear D. This CDR3 comprises 14 residues. V lost 2 bases, J lost 10 bases, and 17 bases lay in between. Germline lookup yields CDR1 MNHEY and CDR2 SVGAGI. The CDR3 protein is CASSYTTHESGAFF. CDR3 coding DNA: TGTGCCAGCAGTTACACCACTCATGAATCTGGAGCTTTCTTT.

The genes are TRBV21-1 and TRBJ1-4. TRBV21-1 constitutes a pseudogene. The CDR3 loop spans 17 amino acids. The CDR3: CASSKALLSATNEKLFF. The CDR3 DNA reads TGTGCCAGCAGCAAAGCGCTTTTAAGTGCAACTAATGAAAAACTGTTTTTT.

The chain employs TRBV6-2 or TRBV6-3 and TRBJ1-2; D is undetermined. CDR1 and CDR2 from the germline V gene are MNHEY and SVGEGT. The CDR3 is made up of 15 amino acids. Trimming removed 4 bases from V and 0 bases from J, with 12 bases in between. The DNA of the CDR3 is TGTGCCAGCAGTTTCGGAGTAGTCTCTAACTATGGCTACACCTTC. As protein: CASSFGVVSNYGYTF.

This clone was observed a few times. The V gene is TRBV3-1 (or the pseudogene TRBV3-2), the J gene TRBJ1-1; D not resolved. V lost 4 bases and J lost 3, with 15 bases in between. The CDR3 contains 15 residues. Germline CDR1 and CDR2: LGHDT and YNNKEL (reference sequence). CDR3 in DNA: TGTGCCAGCAGCCCGTCGACCGCTACGGACACTGAAGCTTTCTTT. It codes for CASSPSTATDTEAFF.

The chain joins TRBV5-4 to TRBJ2-1; no clear D. Germline V gene sequence: CDR1 SGHNT, CDR2 YYREEE (reference sequence). There are 13 residues in the CDR3. V lost 0 bases and J lost 7, with 8 bases in between. CDR3 region: CASSLVSYNEQFF. CDR3 nucleotides: TGTGCCAGCAGCTTGGTATCTTATAATGAGCAGTTCTTC.

The chain is built from TRBV7-9 and TRBJ2-7; TRBD1 is a possible D gene (6 bases). This CDR3 has 12 residues. Trimming removed 8 bases from V and 7 bases from J, with 15 bases in between. CDR1 and CDR2 (germline): SEHNR, FQNEAQ (reference sequence). The CDR3 DNA sequence: TGTGCCAGCGGTCTAGGGGGATCGGAGCAGTACTTC. Its translation is CASGLGGSEQYF.

This chain uses TRBV27 with TRBJ1-1; D is unresolved. CDR1 is MNHEY and CDR2 is SMNVEV in the germline V gene (reference sequence). The V end lost 0 bases, the J end lost 5 bases, and 10 bases lay between the germline ends. The CDR3 has 14 residues. Here the CDR3 DNA reads TGTGCCAGCAGTTTATCCCGGGGTATGACTGAAGCTTTCTTT. As protein: CASSLSRGMTEAFF.

The J gene is TRBJ1-4, the V gene TRBV18; a possible D gene is TRBD1 (6 bases). This CDR3 is 16 amino acids long. Trimming pared 5 bases from V and 7 bases from J, leaving 20 bases between. CDR1 KGHSH and CDR2 LQKENI come from the germline V gene. The DNA of the CDR3 is TGTGCCAGCTCATCTTCACCCGGGGGGCTTATTGAAAAACTGTTTTTT. It is translated as CASSSSPGGLIEKLFF.

This rearrangement joins TRBV6-5 to TRBJ1-5; TRBD1 agrees at 7 bases. The ends lost 6 bases at V and 7 bases at J; junction bases unmatched: 9. This CDR3 is built from 14 residues. The germline V gene encodes CDR1 MNHEY and CDR2 SVGAGI. CDR3 amino acids: CASSTTGVGQPQHF. DNA for the CDR3: TGTGCCAGCAGCACCACAGGGGTGGGGCAGCCCCAGCATTTT.

The chain joins TRBV3-1 (or the pseudogene TRBV3-2) to TRBJ1-2, with a possible D match to TRBD1 (5 bases). The V and J ends lost 4 bases and 4 bases respectively, with 22 bases between them. This CDR3 has 17 residues. Looked up from germline, CDR1 is LGHDT and CDR2 is YNNKEL (reference sequence). In nucleotides, the CDR3 is TGTGCCAGCAGCCCCCTCCATTCTTCCCTCGGGGGCTATGGCTACACCTTC. Residues: CASSPLHSSLGGYGYTF.

The chain employs TRBV7-9 and TRBJ1-1; D is possibly TRBD1 (6 bases). The germline gives CDR1 SEHNR, CDR2 FQNEAQ (reference sequence). V dropped 3 bases and J dropped 4 bases, with 12 bases sitting between them. The CDR3 sequence is 14 residues long. CDR3 amino acids: CASSLAGAGTEAFF. CDR3 coding DNA: TGTGCCAGCAGCTTGGCGGGGGCTGGCACTGAAGCTTTCTTT.

This clone was recorded a few times. The gene calls are TRBV29-1 and TRBJ1-3; D not certain. Germline assignment: CDR1 SQVTM and CDR2 ANQGSEA. The CDR3 runs to 13 residues. V lost 0 bases to trimming and J lost 12 bases, with 15 bases between them. The CDR3 region is CSVEDPEGINIYF. In nucleotides, the CDR3 is TGCAGCGTTGAAGATCCTGAGGGTATCAACATATATTTT.

V and J are TRBV10-1 and TRBJ1-6; D is unclear. Per germline, CDR1 WNHNN and CDR2 SYGVQD (reference sequence). Deletions cut 11 bases from V and 12 bases from J, with 17 bases between. This CDR3 is built from 12 residues. This CDR3 is CAGPRWSRPLHF. The CDR3 coding sequence is TGCGCCGGACCTCGTTGGTCGCGACCCCTCCACTTT.

The chain combines TRBV28 with TRBJ1-2; TRBD1 agrees at 7 bases. V lost 8 bases, J lost 7 bases, and 10 bases stayed unmatched. The CDR3 extends over 13 amino acids. CDR1 is MDHEN and CDR2 is SYDVKM in the germline V gene. CDR3 region: CASGTGQPVGYTF. Here the CDR3 DNA reads TGTGCCAGCGGGACGGGACAGCCGGTTGGCTACACCTTC.